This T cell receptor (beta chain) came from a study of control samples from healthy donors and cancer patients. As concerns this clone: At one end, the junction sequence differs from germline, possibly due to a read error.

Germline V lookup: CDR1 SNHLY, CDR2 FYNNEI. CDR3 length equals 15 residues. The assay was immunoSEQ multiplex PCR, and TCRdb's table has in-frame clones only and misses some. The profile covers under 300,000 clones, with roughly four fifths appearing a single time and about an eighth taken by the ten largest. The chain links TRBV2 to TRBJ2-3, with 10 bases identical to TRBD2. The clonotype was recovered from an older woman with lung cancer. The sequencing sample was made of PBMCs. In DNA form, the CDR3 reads TGTGCCGGCAGACCCGGACTAGCGGGCACAGATACGCAGTATTTT. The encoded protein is CAGRPGLAGTDTQYF.